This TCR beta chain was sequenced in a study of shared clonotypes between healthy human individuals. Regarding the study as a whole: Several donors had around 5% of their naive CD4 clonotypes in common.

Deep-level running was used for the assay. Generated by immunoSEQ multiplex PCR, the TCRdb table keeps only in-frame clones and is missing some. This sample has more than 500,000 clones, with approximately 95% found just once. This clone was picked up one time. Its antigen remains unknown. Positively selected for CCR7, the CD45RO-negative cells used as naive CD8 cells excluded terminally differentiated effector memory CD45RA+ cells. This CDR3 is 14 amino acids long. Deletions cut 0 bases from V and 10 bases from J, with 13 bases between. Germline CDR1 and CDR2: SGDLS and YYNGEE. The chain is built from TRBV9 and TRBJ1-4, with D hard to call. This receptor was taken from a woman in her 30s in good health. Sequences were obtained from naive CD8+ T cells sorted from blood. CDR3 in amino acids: CASSVEEVDGKLFF. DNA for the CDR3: TGTGCCAGCAGCGTAGAAGAGGTCGACGGAAAACTGTTTTTT. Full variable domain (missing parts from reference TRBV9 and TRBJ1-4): DSGVTQTPKHLITATGQRVTLRCSPRSGDLSVYWYQQSLDQGLQFLIQYYNGEERAKGNILERFSAQQFPDLHSELNLSSLELGDSALYFCASSVEEVDGKLFFGSGTQLSVL.